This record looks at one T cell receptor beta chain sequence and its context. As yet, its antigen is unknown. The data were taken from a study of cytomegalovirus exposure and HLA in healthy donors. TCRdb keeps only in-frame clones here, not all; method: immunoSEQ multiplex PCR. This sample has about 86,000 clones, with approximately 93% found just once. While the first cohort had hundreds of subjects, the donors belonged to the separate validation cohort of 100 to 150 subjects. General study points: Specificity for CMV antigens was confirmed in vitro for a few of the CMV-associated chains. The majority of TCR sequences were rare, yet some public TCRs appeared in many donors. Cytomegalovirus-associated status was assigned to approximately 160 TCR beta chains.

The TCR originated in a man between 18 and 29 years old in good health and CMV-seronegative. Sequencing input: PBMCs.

The CDR3 nucleotides read TGCGCCAGCAGCCAAGACGGACAGCGCACAGATACGCAGTATTTT. Amino acid sequence: CASSQDGQRTDTQYF. The V gene is TRBV4-1, the J gene TRBJ2-3, with TRBD1 as a possible D gene (6 bases). Trimming cost V 0 bases and J 1 base, with 8 bases left between them. The V gene's germline CDR1 is MGHRA and CDR2 YSYEKL. The CDR3 sequence is 15 residues long.